Sequencing of this T cell receptor (beta chain) was carried out in a study of T cells in Graves' hyperthyroidism and ophthalmopathy. This clonotype appeared many times. The antigen remains unidentified. Study-wide findings and caveats: Clonotypes that were expanded in thyroid above 0.001 mostly appeared in blood too. Ophthalmopathy and stable hyperthyroidism were separated by a 13 V-J model.

This CDR3 is 13 amino acids long. Germline lookup yields CDR1 MDHEN and CDR2 SYDVKM. V was clipped by 7 bases and J by 4 bases, with 11 bases between them. Patients having uncontrolled infection, another autoimmune disease, pregnancy or lactation were not included. The sample of blood was obtained at first hyperthyroidism diagnosis (before any ophthalmopathy symptoms). Researchers amplified the TCR beta CDR3 regions from RNA transcripts. In the first-round RT-PCR of the TCR CDR3, the HTBI primer set was used. TCRdb re-analysed the multiplex PCR reads in MiXCR, keeping a single row per CDR3 protein. The sample has about 280,000 distinct CDR3 sequences, 25% to 30% seen once; the top ten hold about 30%.

Sequenced: blood. The sequence derives from a man between 35 and 55 years old with Graves' hyperthyroidism that later progressed to Graves' ophthalmopathy. The chain joins TRBV28 to TRBJ1-5, with D tentatively TRBD1 (5 bases). The CDR3 reads CASMGGTNQPQHF. In nucleotides, the CDR3 is TGTGCCAGCATGGGAGGGACGAATCAGCCCCAGCATTTT.